This is a list of T cell receptor beta chains from one sample in a study of blood T cell repertoires in COVID-19. Sequencing used immunoSEQ multiplex PCR; TCRdb keeps in-frame clones, though not all of them. The sample records 18,000 or so clones, over 75% being singletons. Material: peripheral blood. All receptors derive from a man aged 35 to 55 with active COVID-19. The CDR3 runs from the conserved cysteine through the conserved F or W. A D gene is named only where the DNA matches it firmly. Rows may omit the clone size; those that give it use once, few, many or a size class.

v_call: TRBV5-6
clone_size: NA
j_call: TRBJ1-2
d_call: TRBD1
cdr3_aa: CASSWGQSYGYTF
cdr3_nt: TGTGCCAGCAGCTGGGGACAGAGCTATGGCTACACCTTC

v_call: TRBV27
clone_size: NA
j_call: TRBJ2-3
d_call: NA
cdr3_aa: CASADRAAMVDTQYF
cdr3_nt: TGTGCCAGCGCCGATCGAGCAGCGATGGTAGATACGCAGTATTTT

v_call: TRBV27
clone_size: NA
j_call: TRBJ2-4
d_call: TRBD1
cdr3_aa: CASSDRGPSDIQYF
cdr3_nt: TGTGCCAGCAGTGACAGGGGGCCGTCGGACATTCAGTACTTC

v_call: TRBV5-6
clone_size: NA
j_call: TRBJ1-2
d_call: TRBD1
cdr3_aa: CASSLASDREANYGYTF
cdr3_nt: TGTGCCAGCAGCTTGGCATCGGACAGGGAGGCTAACTATGGCTACACCTTC

v_call: TRBV19
clone_size: NA
j_call: TRBJ2-2
d_call: TRBD1
cdr3_aa: CASSNRWGQGRTGELFF
cdr3_nt: TGTGCCAGTAGCAACCGGTGGGGACAGGGTCGCACCGGGGAGCTGTTTTTT

v_call: TRBV7-2
clone_size: NA
j_call: TRBJ2-1
d_call: NA
cdr3_aa: CASSLVGPTHRGNEQFF
cdr3_nt: TGTGCCAGCAGCTTAGTTGGACCAACTCACCGGGGGAATGAGCAGTTCTTC

v_call: TRBV5-1
clone_size: once
j_call: TRBJ2-7
d_call: TRBD2
cdr3_aa: CASSLSGRWNEQYF
cdr3_nt: TGCGCCAGCAGCTTAAGCGGGAGGTGGAACGAGCAGTACTTC

v_call: TRBV6-2/TRBV6-3
clone_size: NA
j_call: TRBJ2-1
d_call: TRBD2
cdr3_aa: CASSKLTSGRAYYNEQFF
cdr3_nt: TGTGCCAGCAGTAAACTGACTAGCGGGAGGGCATACTACAATGAGCAGTTCTTC

v_call: TRBV5-8
clone_size: NA
j_call: TRBJ2-5
d_call: NA
cdr3_aa: CASSTGQRQAETQYF
cdr3_nt: TGTGCCAGCAGCACCGGACAGCGGCAAGCTGAGACCCAGTACTTC

v_call: TRBV27
clone_size: NA
j_call: TRBJ2-7
d_call: TRBD2
cdr3_aa: CASSYKREGRLEQYF
cdr3_nt: TGTGCCAGCAGTTATAAGCGGGAGGGCCGGTTGGAGCAGTACTTC

v_call: TRBV4-2
clone_size: NA
j_call: TRBJ2-5
d_call: NA
cdr3_aa: CASSQQELETQYF
cdr3_nt: TGTGCCAGCAGCCAGCAGGAATTGGAGACCCAGTACTTC

v_call: TRBV21-1
clone_size: NA
j_call: TRBJ1-2
d_call: NA
cdr3_aa: CATSYPPGTVLNYGYTF
cdr3_nt: TGTGCCACCAGCTACCCACCCGGGACAGTTCTTAACTATGGCTACACCTTC

v_call: TRBV2
clone_size: NA
j_call: TRBJ2-2
d_call: NA
cdr3_aa: CASRTTSVVTGELFF
cdr3_nt: TGTGCCAGCAGAACAACTAGTGTGGTCACCGGGGAGCTGTTTTTT

v_call: TRBV27
clone_size: NA
j_call: TRBJ1-3
d_call: TRBD1
cdr3_aa: CASSLRGPGGYGNTIYF
cdr3_nt: TGTGCCAGCAGTTTAAGGGGGCCAGGGGGCTATGGAAACACCATATATTTT

v_call: TRBV10-1
clone_size: NA
j_call: TRBJ2-2
d_call: NA
cdr3_aa: CASSDGAGQNSFITGELFF
cdr3_nt: TGCGCCAGCAGTGATGGGGCAGGCCAGAACTCCTTTATTACCGGGGAGCTGTTTTTT

v_call: TRBV5-4
clone_size: NA
j_call: TRBJ2-5
d_call: NA
cdr3_aa: CASSLRSPETQYF
cdr3_nt: TGTGCCAGCAGCTTGAGGAGCCCAGAGACCCAGTACTTC

v_call: TRBV6-6
clone_size: NA
j_call: TRBJ1-2
d_call: NA
cdr3_aa: CASSYERLSYGYTF
cdr3_nt: TGTGCCAGCAGTTACGAGCGACTAAGCTATGGCTACACCTTC

v_call: TRBV19
clone_size: once
j_call: TRBJ2-5
d_call: NA
cdr3_aa: CATAGRSSETQYF
cdr3_nt: TGTGCCACGGCGGGGCGGTCTTCAGAGACCCAGTACTTC

v_call: TRBV30
clone_size: once
j_call: TRBJ1-2
d_call: TRBD1
cdr3_aa: CAWSAGQGEGYTF
cdr3_nt: TGTGCCTGGAGTGCGGGACAGGGGGAAGGCTACACCTTC

v_call: TRBV6-5
clone_size: NA
j_call: TRBJ1-2
d_call: TRBD1
cdr3_aa: CASSYLQGNYGYTF
cdr3_nt: TGTGCCAGCAGTTACCTACAGGGGAACTATGGCTACACCTTC

v_call: TRBV7-6
clone_size: NA
j_call: TRBJ2-7
d_call: TRBD2
cdr3_aa: CASSSPGLAPWEQYF
cdr3_nt: TGTGCCAGCAGCTCCCCGGGACTAGCCCCCTGGGAGCAGTACTTC

v_call: TRBV9
clone_size: NA
j_call: TRBJ2-1
d_call: TRBD1
cdr3_aa: CASSAPGQGVFNEQFF
cdr3_nt: TGTGCCAGCAGCGCCCCGGGACAGGGGGTCTTCAATGAGCAGTTCTTC

v_call: TRBV2
clone_size: NA
j_call: TRBJ1-4
d_call: TRBD1
cdr3_aa: CASSTGQGWGKLFF
cdr3_nt: TGTGCCAGCAGCACGGGACAGGGTTGGGGAAAACTGTTTTTT

v_call: TRBV9
clone_size: NA
j_call: TRBJ2-3
d_call: NA
cdr3_aa: CASSGRTSTDTQYF
cdr3_nt: TGTGCCAGCAGCGGCAGGACAAGCACAGATACGCAGTATTTT

v_call: TRBV3-1/TRBV3-2
clone_size: NA
j_call: TRBJ2-1
d_call: TRBD2
cdr3_aa: CASSHTTSGSQFF
cdr3_nt: TGTGCCAGCAGCCATACTACTAGCGGGAGCCAGTTCTTC

v_call: TRBV4-1
clone_size: NA
j_call: TRBJ2-1
d_call: TRBD2
cdr3_aa: CASSQLSSGPSEQFF
cdr3_nt: TGCGCCAGCAGCCAATTGTCTAGCGGGCCGTCGGAGCAGTTCTTC

v_call: TRBV7-2
clone_size: NA
j_call: TRBJ2-3
d_call: TRBD2
cdr3_aa: CASSPQGTSGSWPQYF
cdr3_nt: TGTGCCAGCAGCCCGCAAGGGACTAGCGGGAGCTGGCCGCAGTATTTT

v_call: TRBV7-9
clone_size: NA
j_call: TRBJ2-7
d_call: TRBD2
cdr3_aa: CASQTSGSSYEQYF
cdr3_nt: TGTGCCAGCCAGACTAGCGGGAGCTCCTACGAGCAGTACTTC

v_call: TRBV4-3
clone_size: NA
j_call: TRBJ2-1
d_call: TRBD2
cdr3_aa: CASSQSPFWAGGPNEQFF
cdr3_nt: TGCGCCAGCAGCCAAAGCCCCTTCTGGGCGGGAGGGCCTAATGAGCAGTTCTTC

v_call: TRBV7-9
clone_size: NA
j_call: TRBJ1-4
d_call: TRBD1
cdr3_aa: CASSLWTGAEKLFF
cdr3_nt: TGTGCCAGCAGCTTATGGACAGGGGCTGAAAAACTGTTTTTT

v_call: TRBV19
clone_size: few
j_call: TRBJ1-5
d_call: TRBD1
cdr3_aa: CASSRTGLGNQPQHF
cdr3_nt: TGTGCCAGTAGTCGGACAGGTTTAGGCAATCAGCCCCAGCATTTT

v_call: TRBV12-3/TRBV12-4
clone_size: NA
j_call: TRBJ2-3
d_call: TRBD2
cdr3_aa: CASAGGGTDTQYF
cdr3_nt: TGTGCCAGCGCGGGAGGAGGCACAGATACGCAGTATTTT

v_call: TRBV3-1/TRBV3-2
clone_size: few
j_call: TRBJ2-7
d_call: TRBD2
cdr3_aa: CASSQEGGLAGGAYEQYF
cdr3_nt: TGTGCCAGCAGCCAAGAAGGGGGGCTAGCGGGAGGGGCCTACGAGCAGTACTTC

v_call: TRBV6-2/TRBV6-3
clone_size: once
j_call: TRBJ2-7
d_call: TRBD2
cdr3_aa: CASSYQREWYEQYF
cdr3_nt: TGTGCCAGCAGTTACCAGCGGGAGTGGTACGAGCAGTACTTC

v_call: TRBV12-5
clone_size: NA
j_call: TRBJ1-6
d_call: TRBD1
cdr3_aa: CASGLVHNRGILGSPLHF
cdr3_nt: TGTGCTAGTGGTTTGGTACATAACAGGGGGATCCTAGGTTCACCCCTCCACTTT

v_call: TRBV18
clone_size: NA
j_call: TRBJ2-5
d_call: TRBD2
cdr3_aa: CASSPISSGSETQYF
cdr3_nt: TGTGCCAGCTCACCAATTTCTAGCGGGAGCGAGACCCAGTACTTC

v_call: TRBV7-9
clone_size: NA
j_call: TRBJ1-5
d_call: NA
cdr3_aa: CASSFSPPQGYNQPQHF
cdr3_nt: TGTGCCAGCAGCTTCTCGCCACCGCAGGGCTACAATCAGCCCCAGCATTTT

v_call: TRBV11-1
clone_size: NA
j_call: TRBJ2-7
d_call: TRBD2
cdr3_aa: CASSPLAGGMDEQYF
cdr3_nt: TGTGCCAGCAGCCCGCTAGCGGGAGGGATGGACGAGCAGTACTTC

v_call: TRBV6-6
clone_size: NA
j_call: TRBJ2-3
d_call: TRBD2
cdr3_aa: CASSYGLAGADTQYF
cdr3_nt: TGTGCCAGCAGTTACGGCCTAGCGGGAGCAGATACGCAGTATTTT

v_call: TRBV10-1
clone_size: NA
j_call: TRBJ2-3
d_call: TRBD1
cdr3_aa: CASSLDRDADTQYF
cdr3_nt: TGCGCCAGCAGCCTCGACAGGGACGCAGATACGCAGTATTTT

v_call: TRBV6-1
clone_size: NA
j_call: TRBJ1-5
d_call: NA
cdr3_aa: CASSDRNPSHRDRNQPQHF
cdr3_nt: TGTGCCAGCAGTGACCGGAACCCCTCACACAGGGATCGGAATCAGCCCCAGCATTTT

v_call: TRBV7-9
clone_size: NA
j_call: TRBJ2-1
d_call: NA
cdr3_aa: CASSTGDVRSYNEQFF
cdr3_nt: TGTGCCAGCAGCACAGGAGACGTGAGGAGCTACAATGAGCAGTTCTTC

v_call: TRBV24-1
clone_size: NA
j_call: TRBJ2-2
d_call: TRBD1
cdr3_aa: CATSDPGQTTGELFF
cdr3_nt: TGTGCCACCAGTGATCCGGGACAGACCACCGGGGAGCTGTTTTTT

v_call: TRBV11-2
clone_size: NA
j_call: TRBJ2-1
d_call: TRBD2
cdr3_aa: CASSLSGSTYNEQFF
cdr3_nt: TGTGCCAGCAGCTTAAGCGGGAGCACTTACAATGAGCAGTTCTTC

v_call: TRBV7-9
clone_size: NA
j_call: TRBJ1-1
d_call: NA
cdr3_aa: CASSLYPEAFF
cdr3_nt: TGTGCCAGCAGCTTGTATCCTGAAGCTTTCTTT

v_call: TRBV5-8
clone_size: NA
j_call: TRBJ1-5
d_call: TRBD1
cdr3_aa: CASSLFTGGRFPASNQPQHF
cdr3_nt: TGTGCCAGCAGCTTGTTTACAGGGGGCCGGTTTCCCGCTAGCAATCAGCCCCAGCATTTT

v_call: TRBV6-2/TRBV6-3
clone_size: NA
j_call: TRBJ2-1
d_call: NA
cdr3_aa: CASSYSASSSSYNEQFF
cdr3_nt: TGTGCCAGCAGTTACTCCGCTAGCAGCAGCTCCTACAATGAGCAGTTCTTC

v_call: TRBV7-9
clone_size: NA
j_call: TRBJ2-2
d_call: TRBD1
cdr3_aa: CASSRIRTGDTGELFF
cdr3_nt: TGTGCCAGCAGCAGGATTCGGACAGGGGACACCGGGGAGCTGTTTTTT

v_call: TRBV7-2
clone_size: NA
j_call: TRBJ2-2
d_call: NA
cdr3_aa: CASSLATNTGELFF
cdr3_nt: TGTGCCAGCAGCTTAGCAACAAACACCGGGGAGCTGTTTTTT

v_call: TRBV7-9
clone_size: NA
j_call: TRBJ2-5
d_call: TRBD2
cdr3_aa: CASSLLASGRGVGETQYF
cdr3_nt: TGTGCCAGCAGCTTACTGGCTAGCGGGAGAGGGGTGGGAGAGACCCAGTACTTC

v_call: TRBV27
clone_size: NA
j_call: TRBJ2-7
d_call: TRBD2
cdr3_aa: CASSARLAPSSYEQYF
cdr3_nt: TGTGCCAGCAGTGCGCGACTAGCGCCCAGCTCCTACGAGCAGTACTTC

v_call: TRBV4-3
clone_size: NA
j_call: TRBJ2-7
d_call: NA
cdr3_aa: CASSQVMDSSYEQYF
cdr3_nt: TGCGCCAGCAGCCAAGTTATGGACAGTTCCTACGAGCAGTACTTC

v_call: TRBV7-9
clone_size: NA
j_call: TRBJ2-7
d_call: TRBD1
cdr3_aa: CASSRPGTGTVSEYYEQYF
cdr3_nt: TGTGCCAGCAGCCGTCCCGGGACAGGGACAGTAAGCGAGTACTACGAGCAGTACTTC

v_call: TRBV5-1
clone_size: NA
j_call: TRBJ1-2
d_call: NA
cdr3_aa: CASSMTELDGYTF
cdr3_nt: TGCGCCAGCAGCATGACTGAGCTTGATGGCTACACCTTC